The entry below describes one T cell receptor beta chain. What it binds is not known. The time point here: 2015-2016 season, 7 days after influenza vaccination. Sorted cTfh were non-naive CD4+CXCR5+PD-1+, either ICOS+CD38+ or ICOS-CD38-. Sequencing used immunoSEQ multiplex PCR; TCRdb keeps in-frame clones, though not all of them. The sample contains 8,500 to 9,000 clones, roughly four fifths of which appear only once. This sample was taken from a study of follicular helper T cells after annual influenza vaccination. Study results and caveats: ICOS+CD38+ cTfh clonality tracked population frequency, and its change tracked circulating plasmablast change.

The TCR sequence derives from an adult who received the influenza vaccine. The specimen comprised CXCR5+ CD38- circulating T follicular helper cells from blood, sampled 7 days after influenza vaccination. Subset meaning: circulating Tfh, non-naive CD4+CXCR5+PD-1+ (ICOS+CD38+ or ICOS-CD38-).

The CDR3 is CASSQDWGRGSPYEQYF. The CDR3 DNA is TGTGCCAGCAGCCAAGATTGGGGTAGGGGTTCGCCCTACGAGCAGTACTTC. The chain recombines TRBV4-2 with TRBJ2-7, with D possibly matching TRBD1 (5 bases). Trimming removed 0 bases from V and 2 bases from J, with 17 bases in between. Germline CDR1 and CDR2: LGHNA and YNFKEQ. This CDR3 region has 17 residues.